This record looks at one T cell receptor beta chain sequence and its context. The entry originates in a study of blood T cell repertoires in COVID-19. Across the study: COVID-19 samples collected from the United States, Italy and Spain covered acute and convalescent phases. From T cells, B-cell-depleted T cells, or PBMCs came the material, which was cDNA or gDNA.

After removal of 0 bases from V and 4 bases from J, the junction contained 5 bases not matched to a gene. There are 16 residues in the CDR3. Germline assignment: CDR1 LNHNV and CDR2 YYDKDF (reference sequence). Original processing methods: The assay estimated nucleated cells by amplifying reference gene primers. Libraries were prepared by immunoSEQ multiplex PCR; TCRdb keeps only in-frame clonotypes and omits some of them. That table furnishes V, J and clone size, whereas the DNA furnished D and trimming. Among about 200,000 clones listed, about 88% were seen once. This receptor was identified in a middle-aged man with COVID-19, enrolled during active disease. Sequencing used peripheral blood. J is TRBJ2-5 and V is TRBV15; 10 nucleotides agree with TRBD2. CDR3 bases: TGTGCCACCAGCAGAGAGTTAGCGGGGGGCCCAGAGACCCAGTACTTC. Protein product: CATSRELAGGPETQYF.